Listed below are T cell receptor beta chains from one sample, sequenced in a study of metastatic and nonmetastatic thyroid tumors. MiXCR was used by TCRdb to re-call the PCR reads. The sample records 25,000 to 35,000 clones, over 15% being singletons. Material: blood. The origin of the receptors is a female donor with papillary thyroid cancer or a benign thyroid nodule (not recorded which). Some clones in this sample may be carry-over from other donors' samples. Both conserved end residues are part of each CDR3. Fields, in order: J gene, V gene, D gene, clone size, CDR3 protein, CDR3 DNA. A D gene is named only where the DNA matches it firmly. Clone size appears in some rows only: once, few, many, or a class for an expanded clone.

j_gene: TRBJ2-6; v_gene: TRBV19; d_gene: TRBD1; abundance: many; CDR3aa: CASRDRAWGANVLTF; CDR3nt: TGTGCCAGTAGGGACAGGGCGTGGGGGGCCAACGTCCTGACTTTC
j_gene: TRBJ2-2; v_gene: TRBV5-5; d_gene: NA; abundance: many; CDR3aa: CASSWGPVGAGELFF; CDR3nt: TGTGCCAGCAGCTGGGGGCCGGTTGGAGCCGGGGAGCTGTTTTTT
j_gene: TRBJ1-3; v_gene: TRBV12-3/TRBV12-4; d_gene: NA; abundance: few; CDR3aa: CASRGDPLAISGNTMYF; CDR3nt: TGTGCCAGCAGGGGGGACCCCTTGGCGATCTCTGGAAACACCATGTATTTT
j_gene: TRBJ1-5; v_gene: TRBV30; d_gene: TRBD1; abundance: NA; CDR3aa: CAWSVAGTGNQPQHF; CDR3nt: TGTGCCTGGAGTGTTGCCGGGACAGGAAATCAGCCCCAGCATTTT
j_gene: TRBJ2-3; v_gene: TRBV4-1; d_gene: NA; abundance: many; CDR3aa: CASSQGRAGPTDTQYF; CDR3nt: TGCGCCAGCAGCCAAGGACGGGCGGGACCCACAGATACGCAGTATTTT
j_gene: TRBJ2-1; v_gene: TRBV20-1; d_gene: NA; abundance: few; CDR3aa: CSARDPSSSNEQFF; CDR3nt: TGCAGTGCTAGGGATCCCAGTTCATCCAATGAGCAGTTCTTC
j_gene: TRBJ2-1; v_gene: TRBV7-2; d_gene: NA; abundance: many; CDR3aa: CASTLVLYNEQFF; CDR3nt: TGTGCCAGCACCCTAGTGCTTTACAATGAGCAGTTCTTC
j_gene: TRBJ1-1; v_gene: TRBV5-5; d_gene: NA; abundance: many; CDR3aa: CASSFVGRTEAFF; CDR3nt: TGTGCCAGCAGCTTTGTGGGGAGGACTGAAGCTTTCTTT
j_gene: TRBJ1-2; v_gene: TRBV5-1; d_gene: NA; abundance: many; CDR3aa: CASSSKFQGSANYGYTF; CDR3nt: TGCGCCAGCAGCTCAAAATTCCAGGGCTCAGCTAACTATGGCTACACCTTC
j_gene: TRBJ2-7; v_gene: TRBV28; d_gene: NA; abundance: NA; CDR3aa: CASSLDSFSYEQYF; CDR3nt: TGTGCCAGCAGTCTCGACAGTTTCTCCTACGAGCAGTACTTC
j_gene: TRBJ2-1; v_gene: TRBV7-8; d_gene: NA; abundance: many; CDR3aa: CASSLDDNEQFF; CDR3nt: TGTGCCAGCAGCTTAGACGACAATGAGCAGTTCTTC
j_gene: TRBJ2-5; v_gene: TRBV6-1; d_gene: TRBD2; abundance: NA; CDR3aa: CASMLGGTGGTKYF; CDR3nt: TGTGCCAGCATGTTGGGGGGGACCGGAGGGACCAAGTACTTC
j_gene: TRBJ1-4; v_gene: TRBV2; d_gene: NA; abundance: NA; CDR3aa: CASSPYMDGCEKLFF; CDR3nt: TGTGCCAGCAGTCCCTACATGGACGGCTGCGAAAAACTGTTTTTT
j_gene: TRBJ2-7; v_gene: TRBV20-1; d_gene: TRBD1; abundance: many; CDR3aa: CSVGQGTGEQYF; CDR3nt: TGCAGTGTCGGACAGGGAACGGGCGAGCAGTACTTC
j_gene: TRBJ2-5; v_gene: TRBV20-1; d_gene: NA; abundance: NA; CDR3aa: CSARFREETQYF; CDR3nt: TGCAGTGCTAGGTTTAGGGAAGAGACCCAGTACTTC
j_gene: TRBJ2-5; v_gene: TRBV7-3; d_gene: NA; abundance: NA; CDR3aa: CASSLVGGFQKTQYF; CDR3nt: TGTGCCAGCAGCTTAGTCGGTGGGTTCCAAAAGACCCAGTACTTC
j_gene: TRBJ1-4; v_gene: TRBV10-3; d_gene: TRBD1; abundance: many; CDR3aa: CAIRGTGGEKLFF; CDR3nt: TGTGCCATCAGGGGGACAGGGGGCGAGAAACTGTTTTTT
j_gene: TRBJ2-1; v_gene: TRBV20-1; d_gene: TRBD2; abundance: many; CDR3aa: CSASATTSGREEQFF; CDR3nt: TGCAGTGCTAGTGCTACAACTAGCGGGAGGGAAGAGCAGTTCTTC
j_gene: TRBJ1-3; v_gene: TRBV5-1; d_gene: TRBD1; abundance: many; CDR3aa: CASSLTGVDSGNTIYF; CDR3nt: TGCGCCAGCAGCTTAACAGGGGTGGACTCTGGAAACACCATATATTTT
j_gene: TRBJ2-7; v_gene: TRBV7-3; d_gene: NA; abundance: NA; CDR3aa: CASSPHTGGVSYEQYF; CDR3nt: TGTGCCAGCAGCCCGCATACAGGGGGGGTCTCCTACGAGCAGTACTTC
j_gene: TRBJ2-5; v_gene: TRBV3-1; d_gene: TRBD2; abundance: many; CDR3aa: CASRRTGGHVTQYF; CDR3nt: TGTGCCAGCAGGCGCACGGGGGGGCATGTGACCCAGTACTTC
j_gene: TRBJ2-3; v_gene: TRBV4-3; d_gene: NA; abundance: many; CDR3aa: CASSQATGTPGDPQYF; CDR3nt: TGCGCCAGCAGCCAAGCGACCGGGACTCCCGGGGATCCGCAGTATTTT
j_gene: TRBJ2-7; v_gene: TRBV11-2; d_gene: NA; abundance: many; CDR3aa: CASSPPGEQYF; CDR3nt: TGTGCCAGCAGCCCCCCGGGAGAGCAGTACTTC